Each of the 13 T cell receptor beta chains below was sequenced from the same sample in a study of OX40 agonist ivuxolimab in advanced cancers. Repertoires were generated with immunoSEQ multiplex PCR, while TCRdb's copy carries only in-frame clones and drops some. This table holds tens of thousands of clones, around 80% found once. Sequencing was performed on CD4+ or CD8+ T cells sorted from blood, taken in a trial of the OX40 agonist ivuxolimab. These receptors were obtained from an adult with an advanced solid tumor such as melanoma, head and neck, liver or kidney cancer.

Only a few counts were recorded for this clone. This rearrangement joins TRBV7-3 to TRBJ1-3; possibly TRBD1 for D (6 bases). V was trimmed by 6 bases and J by 3 bases, leaving 12 bases between them. This CDR3 comprises 14 residues. Looked up from germline, CDR1 is SGHTA and CDR2 is FQGTGA. The CDR3 DNA reads TGTGCCAGCAGACCAGGGGTAAGTGGAAACACCATATATTTT. As protein: CASRPGVSGNTIYF.

The chain has TRBV6-1 and TRBJ2-2; 7 positions agree with TRBD1. Trimming at V came to 3 bases and at J to 6 bases, leaving 4 bases not matched to a gene. The CDR3 contains 14 residues. Germline values: CDR1 MNHNS, CDR2 SASEGT. This chain's CDR3 is CASSDTGVAGELFF. For the CDR3, the DNA is TGTGCCAGCAGTGATACAGGGGTCGCCGGGGAGCTGTTTTTT.

A few counts support this clone. The J gene is TRBJ2-6, the V gene TRBV7-9; 8 positions agree with TRBD1. V shed 5 bases, J shed 3 bases, and the junction held 3 bases outside the gene matches. Germline loops: CDR1 SEHNR, CDR2 FQNEAQ (reference sequence). CDR3 length equals 15 residues. CDR3 sequence (DNA): TGTGCCAGCAGCAAGACAGGGGTTGGGGCCAACGTCCTGACTTTC. It encodes CASSKTGVGANVLTF.

This rearrangement joins TRBV2 to TRBJ1-4; D perhaps matches TRBD1 (6 bases). The CDR3 is made up of 18 amino acids. V lost 8 bases and J lost 0, with 22 bases in between. From germline, CDR1 is SNHLY and CDR2 FYNNEI. CDR3 sequence reads: CASRRGQSSLATNEKLFF. CDR3 DNA: TGTGCCAGCCGCCGCGGACAGAGCAGTCTTGCAACTAATGAAAAACTGTTTTTT.

This chain links TRBV20-1 with TRBJ2-3; D unresolved. The germline CDR1 and CDR2 sequences are DFQATT and SNEGSKA (reference sequence). The CDR3 consists of 11 residues. CDR3 residues: CRASSTDTQYF. CDR3 sequence (DNA): TGCAGAGCTTCAAGCACAGATACGCAGTATTTT.

In DNA, the CDR3 is TGTGCCAGCTCACAAGACTGGGGTGAAAAACTGTTTTTT. Translation: CASSQDWGEKLFF. The chain combines TRBV18 with TRBJ1-4, with D unresolved. Trimming took 4 bases from V and 7 from J, leaving 10 bases between them. The CDR3 has 13 residues. Germline-derived CDR1 and CDR2 are KGHSH and LQKENI.

V is TRBV6-5 and J is TRBJ1-3; D is undetermined. Trimming stripped 7 bases from V and 0 bases from J, with 7 bases between. The germline V gene encodes CDR1 MNHEY and CDR2 SVGAGI. The CDR3 length is 13 residues. CDR3: CASNINSGNTIYF. CDR3 sequence (DNA): TGTGCCAGCAACATAAACTCTGGAAACACCATATATTTT.

J is TRBJ2-3 and V is TRBV28; 10 positions agree with TRBD1. CDR1 is MDHEN, CDR2 SYDVKM, per germline. With 5 bases clipped from V and 6 bases from J, the junction kept 14 bases outside the gene matches. This CDR3 contains 17 residues. CDR3 in DNA: TGTGCCAGCAGTCCCCTGGACAGGGGGGCTAGGGGTGATACGCAGTATTTT. Amino acids: CASSPLDRGARGDTQYF.

This sequence joins TRBV2 and TRBJ2-3, with D possibly TRBD2 on 5 matching bases. V was pared by 6 bases and J by 1 base, with 20 bases between. The CDR3 sequence is 17 residues long. The germline V gene has CDR1 SNHLY and CDR2 FYNNEI. CDR3 DNA: TGTGCCAGCAGGGTCCCCCTAGCTGGATCGGGCACAGATACGCAGTATTTT. This codes for CASRVPLAGSGTDTQYF. Together with reference TRBV2 and TRBJ2-3, the CDR3 gives the full variable domain: EPEVTQTPSHQVTQMGQEVILRCVPISNHLYFYWYRQILGQKVEFLVSFYNNEISEKSEIFDDQFSVERPDGSNFTLKIRSTKLEDSAMYFCASRVPLAGSGTDTQYFGPGTRLTVL.

The V call is TRBV4-1, the J call TRBJ1-4; D might be TRBD1 (6 bases). This CDR3 is built from 16 residues. The germline V and J ends were trimmed by 0 bases and 8 bases, with 16 bases remaining between them. Germline lookup yields CDR1 MGHRA and CDR2 YSYEKL. The CDR3 nucleotides read TGCGCCAGCAGCCAAGATCGTTACAGGGTTGTAGAAAAACTGTTTTTT. It is translated as CASSQDRYRVVEKLFF.

The chain employs TRBV11-3 and TRBJ2-1; TRBD2 is a possible D gene (5 bases). CDR3 length equals 15 residues. Per the germline V gene, CDR1 is SGHNT and CDR2 is YENEEA. The V gene lost 0 bases and the J gene lost 3 bases, with 9 bases spanning the gap. The CDR3 loop reads CASSLDGGNYNEQFF. The CDR3 DNA reads TGTGCCAGCAGCTTAGACGGAGGAAACTACAATGAGCAGTTCTTC.

The genes are TRBV2 and TRBJ1-5; D is uncertain. In germline, CDR1 is SNHLY, CDR2 FYNNEI. CDR3 length equals 12 residues. With 4 bases removed from V and 3 bases from J, the gap between germline ends came to 4 bases. The CDR3 reads CASSGNNQPQHF. The CDR3 DNA reads TGTGCCAGCAGTGGGAACAATCAGCCCCAGCATTTT.

The chain has TRBV10-3 and TRBJ2-7; TRBD1 or TRBD2 may be the D gene (5 bases each). V lost 0 bases and J 4 bases, leaving 22 bases between the germline ends. The CDR3 sequence is 18 residues long. CDR1 ENHRY and CDR2 SYGVKD come from the germline V gene. The CDR3 sequence is CAISESPIRGSLFYEQYF. The CDR3 DNA reads TGTGCCATCAGTGAGTCGCCTATCCGGGGCTCTCTATTTTACGAGCAGTACTTC.